This T cell receptor beta chain was captured by sequencing in a study of blood T cell repertoires in COVID-19. The table came from immunoSEQ multiplex PCR; TCRdb's copy has only in-frame clones and leaves some out. The sample gives 140,000 or so clones, 80% to 85% of which show up once; around 8.5% is in the top ten. The V gene's germline CDR1 is SGHRS and CDR2 YFSETQ. V lost 2 bases and J lost 6; bases outside the gene matches: 2. This CDR3 has 12 residues. This receptor was identified in a human donor in a cohort sampled during active COVID-19. Source material: peripheral blood. This chain links TRBV5-1 with TRBJ2-7, with 7 bases that match TRBD2. The CDR3 DNA sequence: TGCGCCAGCAGCTTACCTAGCGGCGAGCAGTACTTC. Translating gives CASSLPSGEQYF. The full variable domain, in which reference TRBV5-1 and TRBJ2-7 provide the parts outside the CDR3, is KAGVTQTPRYLIKTRGQQVTLSCSPISGHRSVSWYQQTPGQGLQFLFEYFSETQRNKGNFPGRFSGRQFSNSRSEMNVSTLELGDSALYLCASSLPSGEQYFGPGTRLTVT.